This entry concerns a single T cell receptor (beta chain). This entry is derived from a study of blood T cell repertoires in COVID-19. Study overall: Spain, Italy and the United States supplied samples that represented acute and convalescent COVID-19.

V was pared by 5 bases and J by 5 bases, with 13 bases between. The CDR3 spans 13 residues. Looked up from germline, CDR1 is LNHNV and CDR2 is YYDKDF (reference sequence). Original handling: Amplification with reference gene primers provided the estimates of nucleated cell counts. Using immunoSEQ multiplex PCR, the repertoire was profiled, and TCRdb retains in-frame clones only, with some absent. That table supplies the V and J calls and clone size; D and trimming were determined from the DNA. The table has around 200,000 clones, around four fifths seen once. This chain connects TRBV15 to TRBJ2-7; D is possibly TRBD2 (6 bases). The sequencing input was peripheral blood. This clonotype was sampled from a man aged 50-60 years with active or convalescent COVID-19. The CDR3: CATSSGGDDEQYF. In nucleotides, the CDR3 is TGTGCCACCAGCTCCGGCGGGGACGACGAGCAGTACTTC.